The 24 T cell receptor beta chains reported below all come from one sample, sequenced in a study of OX40 agonist ivuxolimab in advanced cancers. The protocol used for the library was the immunoSEQ multiplex PCR assay. The source is immuneACCESS, and TCRdb retained only in-frame sequences with V and J called. Part of the clones is not carried over; for the studies checked, unresolved V genes explain less than half of this, and the remainder is unexplained. The sample table holds tens of thousands of clones, of which roughly 81% were seen once. The ten largest clones represent about a sixth of the sample. The source was CD4+ or CD8+ T cells sorted from blood, collected in a trial of the OX40 agonist ivuxolimab. All receptors derive from an adult with an advanced solid tumor such as melanoma, head and neck, liver or kidney cancer.

This sequence joins TRBV29-1 and TRBJ1-1, with 12 positions matching TRBD1. The CDR3 contains 13 residues. V lost 7 bases and J lost 4; bases outside the gene matches: 4. From germline, CDR1 is SQVTM and CDR2 ANQGSEA. The CDR3, as DNA: TGCAGCGGGGGGACAGGGGGCTCCACTGAAGCTTTCTTT. Its translation: CSGGTGGSTEAFF.

This chain joins TRBV4-1 and TRBJ2-7; TRBD2 matches at 8 bases. This CDR3 has 15 amino acids. Unmatched junction bases numbered 8, after V lost 4 bases and J lost 3 bases. Germline CDR1 and CDR2: MGHRA and YSYEKL. This chain's CDR3 is CASSLTGGRGYEQYF. The CDR3 DNA reads as TGCGCCAGCAGCCTAACGGGGGGGCGGGGCTACGAGCAGTACTTC.

The chain combines TRBV27 with TRBJ2-6; D is ambiguous. Trimming removed 2 bases from V and 4 bases from J, with 3 bases in between. The germline gives CDR1 MNHEY, CDR2 SMNVEV (reference sequence). The CDR3 length is 13 residues. CDR3 DNA sequence: TGTGCCAGCAGTTTAACCGGGGCCAACGTCCTGACTTTC. Protein product: CASSLTGANVLTF.

The V gene is TRBV28, the J gene TRBJ2-7; a weak D match, TRBD2 (6 bases). The germline V gene encodes CDR1 MDHEN and CDR2 SYDVKM. The V end lost 7 bases, the J end lost 0 bases, and 22 bases lay between the germline ends. This CDR3 has 17 amino acids. The CDR3 nucleotides read TGTGCCAGCACCCTTAGCAACGGGGAGGAGACCTCCTACGAGCAGTACTTC. It codes for CASTLSNGEETSYEQYF.

A note on this clone: This CDR3 is also generated by other DNA sequences in the sample. The chain uses TRBV28 and TRBJ2-5, with 8 nucleotides matching TRBD1. The germline V gene has CDR1 MDHEN and CDR2 SYDVKM. With 5 bases clipped from V and 2 bases from J, the junction kept 4 bases outside the gene matches. The CDR3 is 14 amino acids. The chain's CDR3 is CASSPWTGQETQYF. The CDR3 DNA sequence: TGTGCCAGCAGTCCATGGACAGGGCAAGAGACCCAGTACTTC. The full variable domain, its missing parts supplied by reference TRBV28 and TRBJ2-5, is DVKVTQSSRYLVKRTGEKVFLECVQDMDHENMFWYRQDPGLGLRLIYFSYDVKMKEKGDIPEGYSVSREKKERFSLILESASTNQTSMYLCASSPWTGQETQYFGPGTRLLVL.

There are a few counts of this clone. The V and J genes are TRBV5-6 and TRBJ2-7, with no clear D. V was pared by 4 bases and J by 3 bases, with 8 bases between. There are 12 residues in the CDR3. Germline loops: CDR1 SGHDT, CDR2 YYEEEE. The CDR3 spells CASSGIYYEQYF. CDR3 nucleotides: TGTGCCAGCAGCGGGATCTACTACGAGCAGTACTTC.

This clone appeared a single time. V is TRBV6-4 and J is TRBJ1-1; D perhaps matches TRBD1 (5 bases). CDR1 is MRHNA, CDR2 SNTAGT, per germline. Trimming removed 4 bases from V and 6 bases from J, with 15 bases in between. The CDR3 is made up of 14 amino acids. CDR3 nucleotides: TGTGCCAGCAGTGCCTTGGAGGGGAGTGCTGAAGCTTTCTTT. It specifies CASSALEGSAEAFF.

The CDR3 DNA is TGTGCCAGTAGTAGCGACAGCCAGACCCAGTACTTC. Translated: CASSSDSQTQYF. This chain joins TRBV19 and TRBJ2-5, with a tentative D call TRBD1 (5 bases). Germline V lookup: CDR1 LNHDA, CDR2 SQIVND (reference sequence). Trimming pared 4 bases from V and 6 bases from J, leaving 9 bases between. The CDR3 is made up of 12 amino acids.

This chain joins TRBV28 and TRBJ2-3; TRBD1 matches 7 bases. Germline CDR1 is MDHEN and CDR2 is SYDVKM. Trimming removed 5 bases from V and 5 bases from J; junction bases left unmatched: 13. The CDR3 is made up of 16 amino acids. The CDR3 DNA reads as TGTGCCAGCAGTCTCCCCGGAAGGGGGCTAAAAGATACGCAGTATTTT. Translation: CASSLPGRGLKDTQYF.

The chain uses TRBV19 and TRBJ2-2; D remains ambiguous. Germline loops: CDR1 LNHDA, CDR2 SQIVND (reference sequence). V shed 5 bases and J shed 5 bases, with 6 bases lying between them. This CDR3 is built from 12 residues. The CDR3 region has the DNA TGTGCCAGTAGTGCCTATACCGGGGAGCTGTTTTTT. Translating gives CASSAYTGELFF.

V usage is TRBV2 and J usage is TRBJ2-6; D possibly uses TRBD1 or TRBD2 (5 bases each). The CDR3 loop spans 14 amino acids. CDR1 is SNHLY and CDR2 is FYNNEI in the germline V gene. V lost 7 bases, J lost 3 bases, and 10 bases lay in between. Here the CDR3 DNA reads TGTGCCAGCATGGGGGTAGGTGGGGCCAACGTCCTGACTTTC. This translates into CASMGVGGANVLTF.

The chain joins TRBV19 to TRBJ1-5; a weak D match, TRBD1 (5 bases). V was cut by 2 bases and J by 5 bases, with 10 bases left in between. Germline lookup yields CDR1 LNHDA and CDR2 SQIVND (reference sequence). CDR3 length: 14 amino acids. The CDR3 DNA reads as TGTGCCAGTAGTATAAGGAGGGGAGATCAGCCCCAGCATTTT. It encodes CASSIRRGDQPQHF.

The chain combines TRBV15 with TRBJ2-5; TRBD1 matches at 10 bases. V lost 5 bases, J lost 0 bases, and 3 bases stayed unmatched. This CDR3 is built from 15 residues. Germline CDR1 is LNHNV and CDR2 is YYDKDF (reference sequence). In nucleotides, the CDR3 is TGTGCCACCAGCGGGGGACAGGGGTACCAAGAGACCCAGTACTTC. Residues: CATSGGQGYQETQYF. The complete variable domain, with remaining parts taken from reference TRBV15 and TRBJ2-5, reads DAMVIQNPRYQVTQFGKPVTLSCSQTLNHNVMYWYQQKSSQAPKLLFHYYDKDFNNEADTPDNFQSRRPNTSFCFLDIRSPGLGDTAMYLCATSGGQGYQETQYFGPGTRLLVL.

This chain uses TRBV6-5 with TRBJ2-7; TRBD1 matches 9 bases. Germline lookup yields CDR1 MNHEY and CDR2 SVGAGI. V trimming: 3 bases; J trimming: 1 base; junction bases outside the gene matches: 4. The CDR3 sequence is 15 residues long. For the CDR3, the DNA is TGTGCCAGCAGTTATTACGGACAGGGGTCCTACGAGCAGTACTTC. Its translation is CASSYYGQGSYEQYF.

This clone appeared a single time. The chain links TRBV6-5 to TRBJ1-1; possible D gene TRBD1, 5 bases. The CDR3 runs to 9 residues. Trimming stripped 11 bases from V and 8 bases from J, with 9 bases between. The germline CDR1 and CDR2 sequences are MNHEY and SVGAGI. This CDR3 reads CAGGREAFF. In DNA, the CDR3 is TGTGCCGGGGGACGGGAAGCTTTCTTT.

The CDR3 DNA sequence: TGCGCCAGCAGTGCCCTATCCCGCTCTGGAAACACCATATATTTT. Its protein is CASSALSRSGNTIYF. The chain combines TRBV5-1 with TRBJ1-3, with no clear D. Germline CDR1 is SGHRS and CDR2 is YFSETQ. V was trimmed by 5 bases and J by 0 bases, leaving 12 bases between them. The CDR3 has 15 residues.

The chain links TRBV5-6 to TRBJ1-2; D not resolved. V was shortened by 2 bases and J by 5 bases, with 10 bases between the two germline ends. This CDR3 has 13 amino acids. Germline V gene lookup returns CDR1 SGHDT and CDR2 YYEEEE. The DNA of the CDR3 is TGTGCCAGCAGCTTAGTGGCGGGGTATGGCTACACCTTC. Its protein product is CASSLVAGYGYTF. Full variable domain (outside the CDR3, taken from reference TRBV5-6 and TRBJ1-2): DAGVTQSPTHLIKTRGQQVTLRCSPKSGHDTVSWYQQALGQGPQFIFQYYEEEERQRGNFPDRFSGHQFPNYSSELNVNALLLGDSALYLCASSLVAGYGYTFGSGTRLTVV.

The J gene is TRBJ2-5, the V gene TRBV11-3, with D perhaps assigned TRBD1 or TRBD2 (6 bases each). The CDR3 loop spans 15 amino acids. The germline V gene has CDR1 SGHNT and CDR2 YENEEA. Trimming pared 2 bases from V and 4 bases from J, leaving 14 bases between. CDR3 loop: CASSLRSGAGETQYF. Here the CDR3 DNA reads TGTGCCAGCAGCTTAAGGTCGGGGGCAGGAGAGACCCAGTACTTC.

The chain uses TRBV6-1 and TRBJ2-1; D gene uncertain. With 0 bases removed from V and 11 bases from J, the gap between germline ends came to 14 bases. This CDR3 spans 14 amino acids. Germline lookup yields CDR1 MNHNS and CDR2 SASEGT. This CDR3 is CASSEARSWRQQFF. CDR3 sequence (DNA): TGTGCCAGCAGTGAAGCGAGAAGTTGGCGGCAGCAGTTCTTC.

This chain connects TRBV19 to TRBJ2-2; 8 bases map to TRBD2. The germline gives CDR1 LNHDA, CDR2 SQIVND (reference sequence). CDR3 length: 14 residues. J gave up 5 bases and V 5 bases, and 4 bases lay outside the gene matches. The CDR3 here is CASSPRGGTGELFF. Written as DNA, the CDR3 is TGTGCCAGTAGTCCCCGGGGGGGGACCGGGGAGCTGTTTTTT.

The genes are TRBV25-1 and TRBJ1-1; D perhaps matches TRBD1 (5 bases). In germline, CDR1 is MGHDK, CDR2 SYGVNS. There are 14 residues in the CDR3. Between the trimmed V and J ends, which lost 5 bases and 3 bases, there was a span of 13 bases. CDR3 protein: CASSKMGRDTEAFF. In DNA form, the CDR3 reads TGTGCCAGCAGTAAGATGGGACGGGACACTGAAGCTTTCTTT.

The rearrangement links TRBV19 to TRBJ1-1, with D possibly being TRBD1 (6 bases). This CDR3 spans 15 amino acids. V gave up 7 bases and J gave up 3 bases, with 18 bases separating them. The V gene's germline CDR1 is LNHDA and CDR2 SQIVND (reference sequence). DNA of the CDR3: TGTGCCAGTACCCCTGGCGGGGGCATACACACTGAAGCTTTCTTT. The encoded protein is CASTPGGGIHTEAFF.

This chain joins TRBV7-9 and TRBJ1-3, with a tentative D call TRBD1 (6 bases). This CDR3 is built from 16 residues. The germline CDR1 and CDR2 sequences are SEHNR and FQNEAQ (reference sequence). The V gene lost 1 base and the J gene lost 2 bases, with 12 bases spanning the gap. The CDR3 protein is CASSLGVAGAGNTIYF. The CDR3, as DNA: TGTGCCAGCAGCTTAGGAGTGGCAGGGGCTGGAAACACCATATATTTT.

This clone was found once. This rearrangement joins TRBV6-5 to TRBJ1-2; 8 bases line up with TRBD1. This CDR3 is 15 amino acids long. Germline lookup yields CDR1 MNHEY and CDR2 SVGAGI. The J segment lost 6 bases and the V segment lost 2 bases, leaving 8 bases of the junction unmatched. CDR3 coding DNA: TGTGCCAGCAGTTACCAGCGCAGGGGGCTGGATGGCTACACCTTC. As protein: CASSYQRRGLDGYTF.